These 10 T cell receptor beta chains were sequenced from one sample in a study of shared clonotypes between healthy human individuals (dated by TCRdb to 2018 to 2020). To prepare the library, the immunoSEQ multiplex PCR assay was applied. What TCRdb holds here is the immuneACCESS table cut down to in-frame rearrangements. Part of the clones is not present; checked against another copy, under half of the missing clones reflect an unresolved V gene, and the others are unexplained. The sample records some 2.3 million clones, approximately 93% of which are singletons. The top ten hold about 0.41% of the sample. The sequenced material came from naive CD4+ T cells from PBMCs. The sample's cell subset or site label, in plain terms: CD45RA+ positively selected. These receptors came from a man aged 18 to 30 in good health. Some clones in this sample may be carry-over from other donors' samples.

This rearrangement joins TRBV6-1 to TRBJ2-7; D not certain. The CDR3 totals 13 residues. V was clipped by 6 bases and J by 2 bases, with 11 bases between them. In germline, CDR1 is MNHNS, CDR2 SASEGT. This CDR3 is CASRTREPYEQYF. The CDR3 bases are TGTGCCAGCAGGACCCGAGAACCCTACGAGCAGTACTTC.

Remarks on this clone: Other DNA sequences in the same sample also yield this CDR3. The chain employs TRBV5-1 and TRBJ1-3; 7 nucleotides line up with TRBD1. The CDR3 totals 15 residues. V trimming: 2 bases; J trimming: 2 bases; junction bases outside the gene matches: 4. The germline V gene encodes CDR1 SGHRS and CDR2 YFSETQ. Here the CDR3 DNA reads TGCGCCAGCAGCTTAAGACAGGGTGCTGGAAACACCATATATTTT. Translated: CASSLRQGAGNTIYF. The complete variable domain, with remaining parts taken from reference TRBV5-1 and TRBJ1-3, reads KAGVTQTPRYLIKTRGQQVTLSCSPISGHRSVSWYQQTPGQGLQFLFEYFSETQRNKGNFPGRFSGRQFSNSRSEMNVSTLELGDSALYLCASSLRQGAGNTIYFGEGSWLTVV.

V gene TRBV6-1 combines with J gene TRBJ2-7, with 7 bases matching TRBD2. The CDR3 is made up of 15 amino acids. CDR1 MNHNS and CDR2 SASEGT come from the germline V gene. The V gene end was trimmed by 1 base and the J gene end by 4 bases; junction bases not matched to a gene: 7. CDR3 in amino acids: CASSEGRGDPYEQYF. In DNA, the CDR3 is TGTGCCAGCAGTGAAGGCCGGGGGGACCCTTACGAGCAGTACTTC.

This clone has a single count. This chain joins TRBV5-1 and TRBJ1-6; TRBD1 matches at 7 bases. V lost 3 bases to trimming and J lost 9 bases; unmatched junction nucleotides: 15. This CDR3 is 17 amino acids long. Germline V gene data show CDR1 as SGHRS and CDR2 as YFSETQ. CDR3 in DNA: TGCGCCAGCAGCTCCACAGGGGCCAGGGGGGTAGGTTCACCCCTCCACTTT. Residues: CASSSTGARGVGSPLHF.

CDR3 in amino acids: CASSRSLGENEQFF. CDR3 nucleotide sequence: TGCGCCAGCAGTCGCAGTTTAGGGGAGAATGAGCAGTTCTTC. V gene TRBV10-2 combines with J gene TRBJ2-1, with D perhaps matching TRBD1 or TRBD2 (5 bases each). The CDR3 has 14 residues. V lost 5 bases, J lost 7 bases, and 15 bases lay in between. From germline, CDR1 is WSHSY and CDR2 SAAADI.

J is TRBJ2-1 and V is TRBV5-4, with 12 nucleotides matching TRBD2. The J segment lost 8 bases and the V segment lost 4 bases, leaving 10 bases of the junction unmatched. There are 16 residues in the CDR3. From germline, CDR1 is SGHNT and CDR2 YYREEE (reference sequence). The CDR3 region is CASSHRTSGNRDEQFF. The DNA for the CDR3 is TGTGCCAGCAGCCATCGGACTAGCGGGAATCGCGATGAGCAGTTCTTC.

The rearrangement uses TRBV6-1 and TRBJ1-2, with a weak D call TRBD1 (5 bases). This CDR3 region has 18 residues. Trimming took off 4 bases at V and 5 bases at J, with 26 bases between the two ends. Germline V gene lookup returns CDR1 MNHNS and CDR2 SASEGT. CDR3 amino acids: CASSAPFRDAPPFYGYTF. CDR3 sequence (DNA): TGTGCCAGCAGTGCCCCCTTCAGGGACGCCCCCCCTTTTTATGGCTACACCTTC.

The gene calls are TRBV7-9 and TRBJ2-5; D might be TRBD2 (6 bases). The CDR3 consists of 10 residues. Germline loops: CDR1 SEHNR, CDR2 FQNEAQ (reference sequence). Trimming left V 3 bases short and J 12 bases short, with 8 bases between. CDR3: CASSLREEYF. CDR3 coding DNA: TGTGCCAGCAGCTTGAGGGAGGAGTACTTC.

V gene TRBV27 combines with J gene TRBJ2-1; D is perhaps TRBD1 (6 bases). V lost 7 bases to trimming and J lost 3 bases, with 16 bases between them. Germline assignment: CDR1 MNHEY and CDR2 SMNVEV (reference sequence). The CDR3 is 15 amino acids. This chain's CDR3 is CASKPWGPYYNEQFF. CDR3 nucleotides: TGTGCCAGCAAACCCTGGGGGCCCTACTACAATGAGCAGTTCTTC.

The rearrangement links TRBV28 to TRBJ1-2; D remains ambiguous. Trimming removed 2 bases at V and 5 bases at J, with 15 bases between. The CDR3 covers 15 residues. Germline assignment: CDR1 MDHEN and CDR2 SYDVKM. This CDR3 is CASSLQHLGKYGYTF. DNA of the CDR3: TGTGCCAGCAGTTTACAACACCTGGGGAAGTATGGCTACACCTTC.